Detailed here is one TCR beta chain. Germline-derived CDR1 and CDR2 are MDHEN and SYDVKM. The ends lost 5 bases at V and 1 base at J; junction bases unmatched: 12. The CDR3 consists of 20 residues. The data were obtained in a study of control samples from healthy donors and cancer patients. Generated by immunoSEQ multiplex PCR, the TCRdb table keeps only in-frame clones and is missing some. The sample lists some 130,000 clones; over 80% were seen once. The rearrangement uses TRBV28 and TRBJ1-6; 12 nucleotides line up with TRBD1. The material sequenced was blood. The TCR originated in a woman aged 45-65 years in good health. CDR3 amino acids: CASSGTGTGGAKSYNSPLHF. DNA of the CDR3: TGTGCCAGCAGTGGGACCGGGACAGGGGGCGCGAAATCCTATAATTCACCCCTCCACTTT.